This is a list of T cell receptor beta chains from one sample in a study of Graves' ophthalmopathy and Graves' hyperthyroidism. TCRdb reprocessed the multiplex PCR reads via MiXCR and lists one record per CDR3 protein. The sample includes roughly 400,000 distinct CDR3 sequences, about 18% of them seen just once. The material sequenced was peripheral blood. These receptors were obtained from an adult woman with stable Graves' hyperthyroidism. The CDR3 runs from the conserved cysteine through the conserved F or W. Fields, in order: J gene, V gene, D gene, clone size, CDR3 length, CDR3 protein, CDR3 DNA. A D gene is named only where the DNA matches it firmly. Clone size is given for some rows only: seen once, a few or many times, or a class if the clone is expanded.

j_gene: TRBJ2-5
v_gene: TRBV4-1
d_gene: .
abundance: many
len: 14
CDR3aa: CASSQGSYQETQYF
CDR3nt: TGCGCCAGCAGCCAAGGCTCCTACCAAGAGACCCAGTACTTC

j_gene: TRBJ2-7
v_gene: TRBV28
d_gene: .
abundance: many
len: 14
CDR3aa: CASSTKTSVDEQYF
CDR3nt: TGTGCCAGCAGTACCAAGACTAGTGTCGACGAGCAGTACTTC

j_gene: TRBJ2-7
v_gene: TRBV2
d_gene: TRBD1
abundance: many
len: 15
CDR3aa: CASSPGTGTLYEQYF
CDR3nt: TGTGCCAGCAGTCCTGGGACAGGGACGTTATACGAGCAGTACTTC

j_gene: TRBJ2-7
v_gene: TRBV29-1
d_gene: .
abundance: many
len: 11
CDR3aa: CSVGLAHEQYF
CDR3nt: TGCAGCGTTGGCCTAGCTCACGAGCAGTACTTC

j_gene: TRBJ2-7
v_gene: TRBV28
d_gene: TRBD1
abundance: many
len: 14
CDR3aa: CASSPTDRGDEQYF
CDR3nt: TGTGCCAGCAGTCCTACGGACAGGGGGGACGAGCAGTACTTC

j_gene: TRBJ1-1
v_gene: TRBV5-1
d_gene: .
abundance: many
len: 13
CDR3aa: CASSLFLGSEAFF
CDR3nt: TGCGCCAGCAGCTTGTTCTTGGGGTCTGAAGCTTTCTTT

j_gene: TRBJ2-5
v_gene: TRBV27
d_gene: .
abundance: few
len: 15
CDR3aa: CASSLYGRVWETQYF
CDR3nt: TGTGCCAGCAGTTTATATGGGAGAGTATGGGAGACCCAGTACTTC

j_gene: TRBJ1-1
v_gene: TRBV7-2
d_gene: .
abundance: .
len: 13
CDR3aa: CASSTLMNTDAFF
CDR3nt: TGTGCCAGCAGCACACTGATGAACACTGATGCTTTCTTT

j_gene: TRBJ2-7
v_gene: TRBV12-3/TRBV12-4
d_gene: .
abundance: many
len: 15
CDR3aa: CASSPGQNPAYEQYF
CDR3nt: TGTGCCAGCAGTCCAGGGCAGAATCCCGCCTACGAGCAGTACTTC

j_gene: TRBJ1-2
v_gene: TRBV15
d_gene: .
abundance: many
len: 16
CDR3aa: CATSSLGLGGDYGYTF
CDR3nt: TGTGCCACCAGCAGTTTGGGACTGGGAGGGGACTATGGCTACACCTTC

j_gene: TRBJ1-5
v_gene: TRBV19
d_gene: .
abundance: many
len: 15
CDR3aa: CASKVQVGSGQPQHF
CDR3nt: TGTGCCAGTAAGGTCCAGGTCGGGTCTGGGCAGCCCCAGCATTTT

j_gene: TRBJ1-6
v_gene: TRBV6-5
d_gene: .
abundance: many
len: 14
CDR3aa: CASSYYRENSPLHF
CDR3nt: TGTGCCAGCAGTTACTACAGGGAGAATTCACCCCTCCACTTT

j_gene: TRBJ2-7
v_gene: TRBV28
d_gene: TRBD1
abundance: .
len: 14
CDR3aa: CATSPYRGSYEQYF
CDR3nt: TGTGCCACCAGTCCCTACAGGGGCTCCTACGAGCAGTACTTC

j_gene: TRBJ1-3
v_gene: TRBV24-1
d_gene: .
abundance: many
len: 15
CDR3aa: CATSDLAVSGNTIYF
CDR3nt: TGTGCCACCAGTGATTTGGCAGTCTCTGGAAACACCATATATTTT

j_gene: TRBJ2-7
v_gene: TRBV11-2
d_gene: TRBD2
abundance: many
len: 14
CDR3aa: CASSQRSGGGEQYF
CDR3nt: TGTGCCAGCAGCCAACGGAGCGGCGGGGGCGAGCAGTACTTC

j_gene: TRBJ2-2
v_gene: TRBV6-1
d_gene: .
abundance: .
len: 13
CDR3aa: CASTAERSGELFF
CDR3nt: TGTGCCAGCACGGCAGAACGGTCCGGGGAGCTGTTTTTT

j_gene: TRBJ2-7
v_gene: TRBV12-3/TRBV12-4
d_gene: .
abundance: many
len: 15
CDR3aa: CASSLGIPGVYEQYF
CDR3nt: TGTGCCAGCAGTCTCGGGATCCCCGGTGTCTACGAGCAGTACTTC

j_gene: TRBJ2-4
v_gene: TRBV2
d_gene: TRBD2
abundance: many
len: 16
CDR3aa: CASRGGLAGNKNIKYF
CDR3nt: TGTGCCAGCAGGGGGGGACTAGCGGGAAACAAAAACATTAAGTACTTC

j_gene: TRBJ2-7
v_gene: TRBV2
d_gene: .
abundance: .
len: 14
CDR3aa: CASSEFDSSYEQYF
CDR3nt: TGTGCCAGCAGTGAATTCGACAGTTCCTACGAGCAGTACTTC

j_gene: TRBJ2-7
v_gene: TRBV5-5
d_gene: .
abundance: .
len: 15
CDR3aa: CASSKTWTTLSEQYF
CDR3nt: TGTGCCAGCAGCAAAACGTGGACTACTCTATCCGAGCAGTACTTC

j_gene: TRBJ2-7
v_gene: TRBV6-5
d_gene: .
abundance: many
len: 16
CDR3aa: CASSFKGGTATYEQYF
CDR3nt: TGTGCCAGCAGTTTCAAGGGGGGGACTGCTACCTACGAGCAGTACTTC

j_gene: TRBJ1-6
v_gene: TRBV7-2
d_gene: .
abundance: .
len: 17
CDR3aa: CASSSRQWIISNSPLHF
CDR3nt: TGTGCCAGCAGCTCACGACAGTGGATTATTTCCAACTCACCCCTCCACTTT

j_gene: TRBJ1-6
v_gene: TRBV12-3/TRBV12-4
d_gene: .
abundance: many
len: 16
CDR3aa: CASSLSSLGYNSPLHF
CDR3nt: TGTGCCAGCAGTTTATCTAGCCTGGGCTATAATTCACCCCTCCACTTT

j_gene: TRBJ2-7
v_gene: TRBV2
d_gene: TRBD2
abundance: many
len: 16
CDR3aa: CASSDEGLAASYEQYF
CDR3nt: TGTGCCAGCAGTGATGAGGGACTAGCGGCTTCCTACGAGCAGTACTTC

j_gene: TRBJ1-1
v_gene: TRBV7-9
d_gene: .
abundance: .
len: 15
CDR3aa: CASSPRILLNTEAFF
CDR3nt: TGTGCCAGCAGCCCCCGAATTCTACTCAACACTGAAGCTTTCTTT

j_gene: TRBJ1-5
v_gene: TRBV7-8
d_gene: .
abundance: .
len: 14
CDR3aa: CASSFQQNNQPQHF
CDR3nt: TGTGCCAGCAGCTTTCAACAGAACAATCAGCCCCAGCATTTT

j_gene: TRBJ2-7
v_gene: TRBV27
d_gene: TRBD2
abundance: many
len: 15
CDR3aa: CASSLTSGSPYEQYF
CDR3nt: TGTGCCAGCAGTTTAACTAGCGGGAGTCCCTACGAGCAGTACTTC